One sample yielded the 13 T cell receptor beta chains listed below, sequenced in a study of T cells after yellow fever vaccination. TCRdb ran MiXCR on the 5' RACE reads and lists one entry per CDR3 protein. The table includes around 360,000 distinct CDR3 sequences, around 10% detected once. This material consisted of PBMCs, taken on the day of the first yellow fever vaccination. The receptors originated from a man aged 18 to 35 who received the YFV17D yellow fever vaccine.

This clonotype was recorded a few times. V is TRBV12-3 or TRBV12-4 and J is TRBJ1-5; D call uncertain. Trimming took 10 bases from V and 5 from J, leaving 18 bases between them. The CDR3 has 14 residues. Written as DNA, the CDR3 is TGTGCCACCAAACCGGACGGCCGCCATCAGCCCCAGCATTTT. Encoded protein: CATKPDGRHQPQHF.

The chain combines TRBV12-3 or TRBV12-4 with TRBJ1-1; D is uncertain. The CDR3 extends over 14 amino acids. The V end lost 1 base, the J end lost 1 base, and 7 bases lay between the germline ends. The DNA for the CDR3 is TGTGCCAGCAGTTTAGTTACAGCGAACACTGAAGCTTTCTTT. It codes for CASSLVTANTEAFF.

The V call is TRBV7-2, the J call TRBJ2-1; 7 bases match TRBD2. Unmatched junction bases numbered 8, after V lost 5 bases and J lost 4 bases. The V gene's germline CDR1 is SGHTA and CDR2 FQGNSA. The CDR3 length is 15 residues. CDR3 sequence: CASSPGGNLYNEQFF. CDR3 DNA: TGTGCCAGCAGCCCCGGGGGGAACCTTTACAATGAGCAGTTCTTC.

CDR3 sequence: CSAVTGTANQPQHF. The DNA for the CDR3 is TGCAGTGCTGTCACCGGGACAGCTAATCAGCCCCAGCATTTT. V gene TRBV20-1 combines with J gene TRBJ1-5, with TRBD1 matching over 7 bases. Germline V lookup: CDR1 DFQATT, CDR2 SNEGSKA (reference sequence). Germline trimming cut 5 bases from V and 4 bases from J; bases unmatched to any gene: 8. The length of the CDR3 is 14 residues.

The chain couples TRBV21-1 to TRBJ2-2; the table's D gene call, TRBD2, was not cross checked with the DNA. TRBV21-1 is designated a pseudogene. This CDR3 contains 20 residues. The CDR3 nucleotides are TGTGCCAGCAGCAATGTAAAGGGGGAGGGGACCCAAGCGAACACCGGGGAGCTGTTTTTT. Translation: CASSNVKGEGTQANTGELFF.

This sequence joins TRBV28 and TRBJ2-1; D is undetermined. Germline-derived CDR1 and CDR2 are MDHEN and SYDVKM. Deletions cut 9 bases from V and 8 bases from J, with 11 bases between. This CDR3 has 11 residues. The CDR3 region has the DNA TGTGCCAGTATTGGGGTGGATGAGCAGTTCTTC. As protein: CASIGVDEQFF.

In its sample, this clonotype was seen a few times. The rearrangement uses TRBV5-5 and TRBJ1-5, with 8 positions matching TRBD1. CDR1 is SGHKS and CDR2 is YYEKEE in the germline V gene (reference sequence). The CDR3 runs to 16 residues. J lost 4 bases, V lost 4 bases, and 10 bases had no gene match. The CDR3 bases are TGTGCCAGCAGCCTACGCTGGGACAGGCCTAATCAGCCCCAGCATTTT. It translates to CASSLRWDRPNQPQHF.

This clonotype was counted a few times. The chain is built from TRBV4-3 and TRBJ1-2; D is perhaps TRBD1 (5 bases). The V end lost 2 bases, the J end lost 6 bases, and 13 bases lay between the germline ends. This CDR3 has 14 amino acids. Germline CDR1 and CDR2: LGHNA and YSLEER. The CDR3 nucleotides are TGCGCCAGCAGCCAAAAGACAGCGCTCAATGGCTACACCTTC. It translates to CASSQKTALNGYTF.

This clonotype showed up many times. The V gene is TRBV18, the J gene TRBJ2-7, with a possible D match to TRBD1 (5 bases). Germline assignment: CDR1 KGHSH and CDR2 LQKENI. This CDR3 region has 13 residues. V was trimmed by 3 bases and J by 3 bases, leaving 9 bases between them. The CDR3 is CASSPAGIYEQYF. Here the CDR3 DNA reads TGTGCCAGCTCACCGGCAGGGATCTACGAGCAGTACTTC.

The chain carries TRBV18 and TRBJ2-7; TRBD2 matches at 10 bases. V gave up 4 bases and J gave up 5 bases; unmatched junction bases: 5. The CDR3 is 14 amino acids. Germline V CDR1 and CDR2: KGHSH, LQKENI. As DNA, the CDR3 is TGTGCCAGCTCACTAAGCGGGGGGGCCCACGAGCAGTACTTC. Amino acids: CASSLSGGAHEQYF.

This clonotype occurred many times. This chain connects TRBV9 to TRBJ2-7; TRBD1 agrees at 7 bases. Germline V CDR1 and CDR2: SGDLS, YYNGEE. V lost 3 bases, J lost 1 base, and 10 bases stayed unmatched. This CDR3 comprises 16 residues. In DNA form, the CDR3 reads TGTGCCAGCAGCGCCCAGACAGGGAGATCTTCCTACGAGCAGTACTTC. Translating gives CASSAQTGRSSYEQYF.

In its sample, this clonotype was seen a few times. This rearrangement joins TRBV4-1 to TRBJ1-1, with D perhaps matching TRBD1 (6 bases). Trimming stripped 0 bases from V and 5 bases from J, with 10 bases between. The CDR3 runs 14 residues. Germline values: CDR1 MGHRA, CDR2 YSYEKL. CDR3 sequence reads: CASSQEGGRTEAFF. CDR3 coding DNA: TGCGCCAGCAGCCAAGAGGGGGGGCGGACTGAAGCTTTCTTT.

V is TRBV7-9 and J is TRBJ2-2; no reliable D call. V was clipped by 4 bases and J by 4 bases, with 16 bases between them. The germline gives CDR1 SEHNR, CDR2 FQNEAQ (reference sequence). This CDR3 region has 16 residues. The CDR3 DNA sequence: TGTGCCAGCAGCTCTGTAGTGGGTAAACGCACCGGGGAGCTGTTTTTT. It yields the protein CASSSVVGKRTGELFF.